Listed below are T cell receptor beta chains from one sample, sequenced in a study of cytomegalovirus exposure and HLA in healthy donors. Generated by immunoSEQ multiplex PCR, the TCRdb table keeps only in-frame clones and is missing some. This sample has some 190,000 clones, with roughly 76% found just once. Specimen: PBMCs. Receptor source: a woman in her 30s in good health and CMV-seropositive. Each CDR3 is given with its conserved first and last residue. Each record gives: clone size, V gene, J gene, D gene, CDR3 protein, CDR3 DNA. D genes are given only for firm matches. Clone size is not always given. Where it is, it says once, few, many or a class for expanded clones.

>.|TRBV6-1|TRBJ2-3|TRBD2
CASSPGLAGADTQYF
TGTGCCAGCAGCCCGGGACTAGCGGGAGCAGATACGCAGTATTTT
>.|TRBV10-3|TRBJ1-6|.
CAISESSRALHF
TGTGCCATCAGTGAGTCATCCAGGGCCCTCCACTTT
>once|TRBV9|TRBJ2-2|.
CASSVSGHSTGELFF
TGTGCCAGCAGCGTATCGGGACACTCCACCGGGGAGCTGTTTTTT
>medium-sized|TRBV7-2|TRBJ1-3|.
CASSLRIRDSSSGNTIYF
TGTGCCAGCAGCTTACGCATCCGGGACTCAAGTTCTGGAAACACCATATATTTT
>.|TRBV5-6|TRBJ1-2|TRBD1
CASSPGQVTYGYTF
TGTGCCAGCAGCCCCGGACAGGTAACCTATGGCTACACCTTC
>.|TRBV14|TRBJ2-1|.
CASSQGGRPYNEQFF
TGTGCCAGCAGCCAAGGGGGGCGCCCCTACAATGAGCAGTTCTTC
>.|TRBV2|TRBJ1-4|.
CASLWSPSEEKLFF
TGTGCCAGCCTGTGGAGCCCGTCGGAGGAAAAACTGTTTTTT
>.|TRBV6-5|TRBJ2-7|TRBD2
CASSYMTSGVYEQYF
TGTGCCAGCAGTTACATGACTAGCGGGGTTTACGAGCAGTACTTC
>.|TRBV14|TRBJ1-1|TRBD1
CASSPIFGQGNTEAFF
TGTGCCAGCAGCCCGATCTTCGGACAGGGGAACACTGAAGCTTTCTTT
>.|TRBV7-2|TRBJ2-1|TRBD2
CASNPGLAGAGEQFF
TGTGCCAGCAACCCCGGACTAGCGGGAGCCGGTGAGCAGTTCTTC